This TCR beta chain was found in a study of T cells in Graves' hyperthyroidism and ophthalmopathy. Broader study findings: Most thyroid clonotypes expanded above 0.001 were also detected in blood.

This CDR3 is 12 amino acids long. V was clipped by 1 base and J by 11 bases, with 14 bases between them. Germline lookup yields CDR1 SQVTM and CDR2 ANQGSEA. This clonotype has a count of ten or more. Its antigen is as yet unknown. Amplification targeted TCR beta CDR3 regions from RNA transcripts. The TCR CDR3 was amplified in a first-round RT-PCR using the HTBI primer set. In TCRdb, the multiplex PCR reads were re-called with MiXCR into one record per CDR3 protein. The table includes hundreds of thousands of distinct CDR3 sequences, roughly 17% detected once. The sample was blood. This sequence originates from a woman aged 18-29 years with Graves' ophthalmopathy. V usage is TRBV29-1 and J usage is TRBJ1-1; D uncertain. CDR3 DNA: TGCAGCGTTGAAGGGCTTGGGGATGATGCTTTCTTT. Translating it yields CSVEGLGDDAFF. Looking up the rest from reference TRBV29-1 and TRBJ1-1 gives the full variable domain: SAVISQKPSRDICQRGTSLTIQCQVDSQVTMMFWYRQQPGQSLTLIATANQGSEATYESGFVIDKFPISRPNLTFSTLTVSNMSPEDSSIYLCSVEGLGDDAFFGQGTRLTVV.